This T cell receptor (beta chain) is from a study of neurological immune-mediated disorders. There are many counts of this clonotype. Stated time point: longitudinal time-point 2. TCRdb analysed the 5' RACE reads with MiXCR anew, one entry per CDR3 protein. The data show some 87,000 distinct CDR3 sequences, with 13% seen just once and approximately 5% held by the top ten. V was cut by 1 base and J by 2 bases, with 14 bases left in between. The CDR3 extends over 16 amino acids. Germline CDR1 reads SGHDN; CDR2 reads FVKESK. This clonotype was obtained from a female donor with HTLV-1-associated myelopathy (HAM/TSP). Source material: PBMCs. The chain recombines TRBV14 with TRBJ2-5; D unresolved. CDR3 DNA: TGTGCCAGCAGCCAAGCATACGCAACCCCTCAAGAGACCCAGTACTTC. Translation gives CASSQAYATPQETQYF.